This paragraph covers one T cell receptor beta chain sequence. Its specificity is not known. This record comes from a study of CXCR3-negative and CXCR3-positive naive CD8 T cells. UMI labels and 5' RACE were used to prepare the TRB cDNA libraries. TCRdb reprocessed the 5' RACE reads; each CDR3 protein has one entry and no DNA is given. The table for this sample gives 150,000 to 180,000 distinct CDR3 sequences. Germline values: CDR1 LNHNV, CDR2 YYDKDF (reference sequence). The CDR3 length is 15 residues. Findings of the study overall: Greater hydrophobicity was found in TRB CDR3s of CXCR3-positive naive cells than of CXCR3-negative naive cells. Naive subsets expressed similar surface CD5; TRB CDR3 features served to infer TCR strength. Naive CXCR3-positive and CXCR3-negative cells shared TRBV-TRBJ usage; memory cells diverged.

The sequence came from a human donor in good health. Some clones in this sample may be carry-over from other donors' samples. Input material: naive CXCR3+ CD8+ T cells from blood. The subset is: CD45RO-CCR7+CD27+CD95- naive CD8+ T cells expressing CXCR3 (TNR3+). The chain carries TRBV15 and TRBJ2-7; TCRdb names TRBD1, which stays unverified in the absence of DNA. CDR3 amino acids: CATSFMGGSSYEQYF.